Each of the 22 T cell receptor beta chains below was sequenced from the same sample in a study of T cells in tuberculosis (dated 2018 in TCRdb). Libraries were prepared through the immunoSEQ multiplex PCR assay. TCRdb's version of the immuneACCESS table is confined to in-frame rearrangements and falls short of the full clone set. An unresolved V gene accounts for under half of the shortfall where checked; the remainder is of unknown origin. The sample contains about 23,000 clones, more than 95% of them found a single time. The ten largest clones take up 5% to 7.5% of the sample. Sequences were obtained from PBMCs. The receptors were sampled from a donor between 10 and 35 years old with latent tuberculosis or without tuberculosis infection.

The chain uses TRBV7-9 and TRBJ2-7; no clear D. The ends were cut back, 5 bases at V and 0 bases at J, with 14 bases in the middle. Germline CDR1 SEHNR, CDR2 FQNEAQ (reference sequence). This CDR3 is built from 15 residues. CDR3 region: CASSLGLSSSYEQYF. The CDR3 region has the DNA TGTGCCAGCAGCCTAGGGCTTTCCAGCTCCTACGAGCAGTACTTC.

This chain links TRBV10-3 with TRBJ2-7; 7 bases line up with TRBD1. This CDR3 has 12 amino acids. Germline V gene data show CDR1 as ENHRY and CDR2 as SYGVKD. The V segment lost 4 bases and the J segment 5 bases; nucleotides outside the gene matches: 2. Here the CDR3 reads CAISAGTDEQYF. In DNA, the CDR3 is TGTGCCATCAGTGCAGGGACAGACGAGCAGTACTTC.

This clone was observed a single time. The chain employs TRBV2 and TRBJ2-1, with 9 bases that match TRBD1. V shed 6 bases, J shed 1 base, and the junction held 1 base outside the gene matches. The CDR3 is 14 residues long. Germline lookup yields CDR1 SNHLY and CDR2 FYNNEI. CDR3 sequence: CASRDRGSYNEQFF. The DNA of the CDR3 is TGTGCCAGCAGGGACAGGGGATCCTACAATGAGCAGTTCTTC. Combining the CDR3 with reference TRBV2 and TRBJ2-1 gives the whole variable domain EPEVTQTPSHQVTQMGQEVILRCVPISNHLYFYWYRQILGQKVEFLVSFYNNEISEKSEIFDDQFSVERPDGSNFTLKIRSTKLEDSAMYFCASRDRGSYNEQFFGPGTRLTVL.

The genes are TRBV7-2 and TRBJ1-5; D remains ambiguous. There are 17 residues in the CDR3. The germline V gene encodes CDR1 SGHTA and CDR2 FQGNSA. V dropped 2 bases and J dropped 3 bases, with 17 bases sitting between them. This chain's CDR3 is CASSLLAGKVLNQPQHF. In DNA form, the CDR3 reads TGTGCCAGCAGCTTATTAGCCGGGAAGGTACTCAATCAGCCCCAGCATTTT. Together with reference TRBV7-2 and TRBJ1-5, the CDR3 gives the full variable domain: GAGVSQSPSNKVTEKGKDVELRCDPISGHTALYWYRQSLGQGLEFLIYFQGNSAPDKSGLPSDRFSAERTGGSVSTLTIQRTQQEDSAVYLCASSLLAGKVLNQPQHFGDGTRLSIL.

This clone appeared a single time. The gene calls are TRBV19 and TRBJ1-2; 8 nucleotides match TRBD1. This CDR3 has 14 amino acids. CDR1 is LNHDA and CDR2 is SQIVND in the germline V gene (reference sequence). V lost 9 bases to trimming and J lost 5 bases; unmatched junction nucleotides: 11. This CDR3 is CASKSRGREYGYTF. In DNA, the CDR3 is TGTGCCAGCAAAAGCAGGGGGCGCGAGTATGGCTACACCTTC.

The rearrangement links TRBV27 to TRBJ2-4, with TRBD2 as a possible D gene (6 bases). The V end lost 3 bases, the J end lost 8 bases, and 14 bases lay between the germline ends. This CDR3 has 14 amino acids. Looked up from germline, CDR1 is MNHEY and CDR2 is SMNVEV (reference sequence). CDR3 sequence (DNA): TGTGCCAGCAGTTTTGGAGGGAGCCTGCACATTCAGTACTTC. Its translation is CASSFGGSLHIQYF.

The gene calls are TRBV2 and TRBJ1-1, with 7 bases that match TRBD1. The CDR3 is made up of 13 amino acids. Germline CDR1 is SNHLY and CDR2 is FYNNEI. The V segment lost 7 bases and the J segment 0 bases; nucleotides outside the gene matches: 2. The CDR3 loop reads CASTDRMNTEAFF. CDR3 bases: TGTGCCAGCACGGACAGGATGAACACTGAAGCTTTCTTT.

This clone occurred once. The rearrangement uses TRBV6-1 and TRBJ2-3; 12 bases agree with TRBD2. From germline, CDR1 is MNHNS and CDR2 SASEGT. This CDR3 spans 14 amino acids. J lost 5 bases, V lost 5 bases, and 2 bases had no gene match. The chain's CDR3 is CASSLAGGQDTQYF. The CDR3 DNA is TGTGCCAGCAGTCTAGCGGGAGGGCAAGATACGCAGTATTTT.

V and J are TRBV4-3 and TRBJ1-6; 8 nucleotides align to TRBD1. Looked up from germline, CDR1 is LGHNA and CDR2 is YSLEER. This CDR3 spans 17 amino acids. The V gene end was trimmed by 5 bases and the J gene end by 7 bases; junction bases not matched to a gene: 13. The CDR3 protein is CASSSHPSTGANSPLHF. The CDR3 DNA sequence: TGCGCCAGCAGCTCCCACCCCTCGACAGGGGCCAATTCACCCCTCCACTTT.

The chain has TRBV7-8 and TRBJ2-3; TRBD2 agrees at 7 bases. This CDR3 is built from 15 residues. Looked up from germline, CDR1 is SGHVS and CDR2 is FQNEAQ. J lost 4 bases, V lost 4 bases, and 8 bases had no gene match. This CDR3 reads CASSSAGVIADTQYF. For the CDR3, the DNA is TGTGCCAGCAGCTCGGCGGGGGTGATCGCAGATACGCAGTATTTT.

The chain joins TRBV10-3 to TRBJ1-1, with D maybe TRBD1 (5 bases). The germline V and J ends were trimmed by 0 bases and 0 bases, with 17 bases remaining between them. In germline, CDR1 is ENHRY, CDR2 SYGVKD. CDR3 length: 18 amino acids. The CDR3 coding sequence is TGTGCCATCAGTGAGTCTAATAGTGCCAGGGCGTTGAACACTGAAGCTTTCTTT. This encodes CAISESNSARALNTEAFF.

This chain links TRBV6-5 with TRBJ2-1, with D perhaps matching TRBD1 (6 bases). The CDR3 covers 14 residues. Deletions cut 7 bases from V and 7 bases from J, with 17 bases between. Germline V gives CDR1 MNHEY, CDR2 SVGAGI. The CDR3: CASTPRGMGNEQFF. The CDR3, as DNA: TGTGCCAGCACCCCCAGGGGCATGGGAAATGAGCAGTTCTTC.

The V gene is TRBV5-6, the J gene TRBJ1-5; D is unresolved. V lost 1 base and J 3 bases, leaving 5 bases between the germline ends. There are 13 residues in the CDR3. Germline CDR1 SGHDT, CDR2 YYEEEE. The CDR3 bases are TGTGCCAGCAGCTTGTCTCCCAATCAGCCCCAGCATTTT. This translates into CASSLSPNQPQHF.

The CDR3 spells CASSPGGGEQFF. CDR3 DNA sequence: TGCGCCAGCAGCCCGGGGGGCGGGGAGCAGTTCTTC. This chain joins TRBV5-1 and TRBJ2-1; D is possibly TRBD2 (7 bases). The CDR3 is 12 residues long. With 4 bases removed from V and 10 bases from J, the gap between germline ends came to 12 bases. Germline CDR1 SGHRS, CDR2 YFSETQ.

The chain uses TRBV5-4 and TRBJ2-1; 12 nucleotides line up with TRBD2. The length of the CDR3 is 15 residues. Germline CDR1 SGHNT, CDR2 YYREEE (reference sequence). Trimming took 1 base from V and 7 from J; bases not matched to a gene: 3. CDR3 in amino acids: CASSLKLAGGNEQFF. As DNA, the CDR3 is TGTGCCAGCAGCTTGAAACTAGCGGGGGGAAATGAGCAGTTCTTC.

This chain links TRBV29-1 with TRBJ1-6; unclear D gene. CDR3 length equals 12 residues. Germline values: CDR1 SQVTM, CDR2 ANQGSEA. Between the trimmed V and J ends, which lost 0 bases and 16 bases, there was a span of 13 bases. Here the CDR3 reads CSVEDSGLRLHF. The CDR3 DNA reads TGCAGCGTTGAAGACTCTGGGTTGCGGCTCCACTTT.

The rearrangement uses TRBV7-9 and TRBJ2-1; D gene ambiguous. This CDR3 spans 12 amino acids. Germline lookup yields CDR1 SEHNR and CDR2 FQNEAQ (reference sequence). Deletions cut 4 bases from V and 4 bases from J, with 5 bases between. The CDR3 spells CASSSNYNEQFF. In nucleotides, the CDR3 is TGTGCCAGCAGCTCCAATTACAATGAGCAGTTCTTC.

The CDR3, as DNA: TGTGCCTGGCCCCGGGGAGCGGAGCTCTACGAGCAGTACTTC. Its protein product is CAWPRGAELYEQYF. The chain combines TRBV30 with TRBJ2-7, with a weak D call TRBD2 (5 bases). The germline CDR1 and CDR2 sequences are GTSNPN and SVGIG (reference sequence). The CDR3 sequence is 14 residues long. Trimming left V 5 bases short and J 3 bases short, with 17 bases between.

The rearrangement links TRBV6-5 to TRBJ2-7; D is unclear. Germline CDR1 is MNHEY and CDR2 is SVGAGI. V was cut by 4 bases and J by 3 bases, with 10 bases left in between. There are 13 residues in the CDR3. Here the CDR3 DNA reads TGTGCCAGCAGTTCAATAGCTTACTACGAGCAGTACTTC. Residues: CASSSIAYYEQYF.

This clone appeared a few times. This sequence joins TRBV27 and TRBJ1-1; 7 positions agree with TRBD1. Trimming took 5 bases from V and 5 from J; bases not matched to a gene: 8. Germline CDR1 MNHEY, CDR2 SMNVEV (reference sequence). The CDR3 loop spans 14 amino acids. CDR3 DNA: TGTGCCAGCAGTCCCGGGACAGCCGGTACTGAAGCTTTCTTT. It encodes CASSPGTAGTEAFF.

The gene calls are TRBV11-2 and TRBJ2-3; 8 bases agree with TRBD2. CDR3 size: 14 residues. Germline CDR1 reads SGHAT; CDR2 reads FQNNGV. V shed 5 bases, J shed 11 bases, and the junction held 12 bases outside the gene matches. Here the CDR3 DNA reads TGTGCCAGCAGCCTCGTGCCACTAGCGGAAATGCAGTATTTT. Residues: CASSLVPLAEMQYF.

The V call is TRBV12-5, the J call TRBJ2-2, with D perhaps TRBD1 (6 bases). There are 15 residues in the CDR3. Trimming removed 6 bases at V and 5 bases at J, with 16 bases between. The V gene's germline CDR1 is LGHNT and CDR2 FRNRAP. This chain's CDR3 is CASGPPQGSTGELFF. The CDR3, as DNA: TGTGCTAGTGGCCCACCACAGGGATCGACCGGGGAGCTGTTTTTT.